This T cell receptor beta chain was identified in a study of blood T cells in healthy people across ages. Across the study: About one barcoded TCR beta cDNA was captured per two T cells.

Then a second PCR, running roughly 7 to 11 cycles, was carried out with a sample-barcoded 5' primer and a J-beta primer mix. TCRdb re-analysed the 5' RACE reads in MiXCR, keeping a single row per CDR3 protein. The table includes hundreds of thousands of distinct CDR3 sequences, around three fifths detected once. General study results and limits: Diversity estimates drawn from one million T cells were deemed underestimates. Significant beta diversity loss was already apparent by age approximately 38, declining roughly linearly.

Germline CDR1 reads SGHRS; CDR2 reads YFSETQ. V lost 0 bases, J lost 6 bases, and 4 bases lay in between. This CDR3 has 11 amino acids. Remarks on this clonotype: The antigen is undetermined.

Source material: blood. The sequence derives from a man between 60 and 70 years old in good health. The chain couples TRBV5-1 to TRBJ2-7; no definite D call. The CDR3 DNA follows: TGCGCCAGCAGCTTGGGTCCCGAGCAGTACTTC. As protein: CASSLGPEQYF.